These T cell receptor beta chains were read from a single sample in a study of blood T cell repertoires in COVID-19. The table came from immunoSEQ multiplex PCR; TCRdb's copy has only in-frame clones and leaves some out. The table lists about 27,000 clones, about 80% of them singletons, with about 25% in the top ten. The sequenced sample was peripheral blood. The receptors were sampled from a man in his 70s with active COVID-19. Each CDR3 is given with its conserved first and last residue. D genes are given only for firm matches. A row's size may be missing; if present it is once, few, many or a size class.

- | TRBJ1-5 | TRBV9 | - | TGTGCCAGCAGCGTATCATCAGGTGGCAATCAGCCCCAGCATTTT | CASSVSSGGNQPQHF
- | TRBJ2-7 | TRBV5-6 | TRBD2 | TGTGCCAGCAGTCAAACGGGGGGGATGACCTACGAGCAGTACTTC | CASSQTGGMTYEQYF
- | TRBJ1-4 | TRBV11-2 | - | TGTGCCAGCAGCTTAAGCCCCCTTGGCGGCGTGGGTAGAGAAAAACTGTTTTTT | CASSLSPLGGVGREKLFF
- | TRBJ2-5 | TRBV18 | - | TGTGCCAGCTCACCGGGCCAGAAAGAGACCCAGTACTTC | CASSPGQKETQYF
- | TRBJ1-4 | TRBV9 | - | TGTGCCAGCAGCGTAGTCGGTTCGGGGGGCAGCACTGAAAAACTGTTTTTT | CASSVVGSGGSTEKLFF
- | TRBJ2-7 | TRBV30 | TRBD2 | TGTGCCTGGAGTGTACAGCGGGAGGGCTACGAGCAGTACTTC | CAWSVQREGYEQYF
- | TRBJ2-1 | TRBV11-2 | TRBD1 | TGTGCCAGCAGCCCCCGACAGGGGCCCAACAATGAGCAGTTCTTC | CASSPRQGPNNEQFF
- | TRBJ1-2 | TRBV6-6 | - | TGTGCCAGCAGTCCTGACAAAACAAGGGGTTTTTACGGTGGCTACACCTTC | CASSPDKTRGFYGGYTF
- | TRBJ1-2 | TRBV2 | - | TGTGCCAGCAGTGAATCCGGGACAAAGCTTGGAGGTGGCTACACCTTC | CASSESGTKLGGGYTF
- | TRBJ2-1 | TRBV4-2 | - | TGTGCCAGCAGCCAAAGTTACAGGGTGTGGCATGAGCAGTTCTTC | CASSQSYRVWHEQFF
- | TRBJ2-2 | TRBV3-1/TRBV3-2 | - | TGTGCCAGCAGCCAAGATGGGAGCGCGCCCACCGGGGAGCTGTTTTTT | CASSQDGSAPTGELFF
- | TRBJ1-1 | TRBV3-1/TRBV3-2 | - | TGTGCCAGCAGCCAAGGAAGGCCCCCACTATCGATCTTT | CASSQGRPPLSIF
few | TRBJ2-5 | TRBV4-1 | TRBD2 | TGCGCCAGCAGCCGACTAGCGGGAGAGACCCAGTACTTC | CASSRLAGETQYF
- | TRBJ2-2 | TRBV19 | - | TGTACTACTAGGGGACAGAACACCGGGGAGCTGTTTTTT | CTTRGQNTGELFF
- | TRBJ2-7 | TRBV29-1 | - | TGCAGCGTTGAGCTGTCGGGGGACGAGCAGTACTTC | CSVELSGDEQYF
- | TRBJ2-3 | TRBV7-2 | - | TGTGCCAGCAGCTCCCCGCGATCTAGCGCTGCAGATACGCAGTATTTT | CASSSPRSSAADTQYF
- | TRBJ1-1 | TRBV27 | TRBD1 | TGTGCCAGCAACGGAAACAGGGGGAAGGACACTGAAGCTTTCTTT | CASNGNRGKDTEAFF
- | TRBJ1-5 | TRBV28 | - | TGTGCCAGCTATACCCAGGGGTATAGCAATCAGCCCCAGCATTTT | CASYTQGYSNQPQHF
- | TRBJ2-1 | TRBV19 | - | TGTGCCAGTAGTACCCAGTGGTCCCCCGTGCACAATGAGCAGTTCTTC | CASSTQWSPVHNEQFF
- | TRBJ2-7 | TRBV5-1 | TRBD1 | TGCGCCAGCAGCTTCGAGGGGGCGTTAGACGAGCAGTACTTC | CASSFEGALDEQYF
- | TRBJ1-1 | TRBV30 | - | TGTGCCTGGGCAGGGCCCACTGAAGCTTTCTTT | CAWAGPTEAFF
- | TRBJ1-6 | TRBV9 | - | TGTGCCAGCAGGGAAACGAGGAAAACTAATTCACCCCTCCACTTT | CASRETRKTNSPLHF
- | TRBJ1-6 | TRBV30 | - | TGTGCCTGGAGTGTGGCAGGGAATAATTCACCCCTCCACTTT | CAWSVAGNNSPLHF
- | TRBJ2-1 | TRBV18 | TRBD2 | TGTGCCAGCTCACTCACAGCGGGAAGCTCCTACAATGAGCAGTTCTTC | CASSLTAGSSYNEQFF
few | TRBJ2-1 | TRBV19 | TRBD1 | TGTGCCAGTAGTACTACACAGGGGTACAATGAGCAGTTCTTC | CASSTTQGYNEQFF
- | TRBJ2-4 | TRBV2 | - | TGTGCCAGCAGTGCAATAAACATTCAGTACTTC | CASSAINIQYF
few | TRBJ1-4 | TRBV30 | - | TGTGCCTGGAGAAGGGGCGCCGGTATGGAACTGTTTTTT | CAWRRGAGMELFF
- | TRBJ2-7 | TRBV19 | - | TGTGCCAGTAGTACCCGAGGACTCCTCCCCTACGAGCAGTACTTC | CASSTRGLLPYEQYF
- | TRBJ1-1 | TRBV10-3 | - | TGTGCCATCGTTCGGACAGAGAACACTGAAGCTTTCTTT | CAIVRTENTEAFF
- | TRBJ1-2 | TRBV6-1 | - | TGTGCCAGCAGTGAAGGAGGAGCTTTGGCTAACTATGGCTACACCTTC | CASSEGGALANYGYTF
- | TRBJ2-3 | TRBV5-6 | TRBD2 | TGTGCCAGCAGCTCACAGGGGACTAGCGGGAGTTATGAAGATACGCAGTATTTT | CASSSQGTSGSYEDTQYF
- | TRBJ1-3 | TRBV10-3 | - | TGTGCCAGCGCCCCGGGGTTCTCTGGAAACACCATATATTTT | CASAPGFSGNTIYF
- | TRBJ2-1 | TRBV9 | TRBD2 | TGTGCCAGCAGCGTAGGTAGCGGGGGGGGAAACAATGAGCAGTTCTTC | CASSVGSGGGNNEQFF
- | TRBJ1-2 | TRBV2 | TRBD1 | TGTGCCAGCCCTAACGGACAGGCCGGGCATGGCTACACCTTC | CASPNGQAGHGYTF
- | TRBJ1-2 | TRBV28 | - | TGTGCCAGCGCCCGCGGGGGGGGCTATGGCTACACCTTC | CASARGGGYGYTF
- | TRBJ2-6 | TRBV19 | - | TGTGCCACCGAACGAGGGCGGGACAGTTCTATCTCTGGGGCCAACGTCCTGACTTTC | CATERGRDSSISGANVLTF
- | TRBJ1-1 | TRBV3-1/TRBV3-2 | - | TGTGCCAGCAGCGTTGGGACATTAGCTGAAGCTTTCTTT | CASSVGTLAEAFF
- | TRBJ1-6 | TRBV19 | - | TGTGCCAGTAGTTCCGAGGTCAATTCACCCCTCCACTTT | CASSSEVNSPLHF